This record looks at one T cell receptor beta chain sequence and its context. The antigen is undetermined. These data are taken from a study of regulatory T cells in long-lasting Graves disease. Study findings and constraints: TCR diversity was lower in persistent Graves' patients (versus newly diagnosed ones). Small numbers of samples may have cut accuracy.

The authors built TCR beta libraries using iRepertoire HTBI primers and Arm-PCR of CDR3 regions. In the original workflow: Detected in the samples were around 62 TRBV and approximately 14 TRBJ segments. TCRdb re-called the multiplex PCR reads with MiXCR, one entry per CDR3 protein. These V and J calls are TCRdb output, not the study's own analysis. The profile shows over 500,000 distinct CDR3 sequences, about 16% of them singletons. The CDR3 length is 15 residues. The germline CDR1 and CDR2 sequences are SGHDN and FVKESK. The V end lost 1 base, the J end lost 2 bases, and 9 bases lay between the germline ends. The time point is: newly diagnosed GD, antithyroid drugs for less than 3 months. Researchers made the TCR library from RNA that was extracted from PBMCs. The same sample was also used in a study of T cells in Graves' hyperthyroidism and ophthalmopathy.

This clonotype was obtained from a man younger than 35 with Graves disease. The chain has TRBV14 and TRBJ2-1, with D unclear. The sample in question was peripheral blood mononuclear cells (PBMCs), obtained at new diagnosis, from a patient treated with antithyroid drugs. The CDR3 sequence is CASSQARITYNEQFF. The CDR3 DNA follows: TGTGCCAGCAGCCAAGCGAGGATAACCTACAATGAGCAGTTCTTC.